Listed here are 11 T cell receptor beta chains from one sample, sequenced in a study of blood T cell repertoires in COVID-19. Method: immunoSEQ multiplex PCR; TCRdb's copy keeps in-frame clones and lacks some. The top ten hold roughly 4% of the sample, which has about 180,000 clones, approximately 89% seen once. Sequenced sample: peripheral blood. The source is a woman in her thirties with acute or convalescent COVID-19.

The chain carries TRBV18 and TRBJ2-3; 7 bases are a match to TRBD2. CDR1 and CDR2 (germline): KGHSH, LQKENI. The CDR3 is 15 residues long. V shed 4 bases, J shed 0 bases, and the junction held 4 bases outside the gene matches. CDR3 bases: TGTGCCAGCTCACAGACTAGCACGAGCACAGATACGCAGTATTTT. Translated: CASSQTSTSTDTQYF.

This clone was seen a single time. The chain is built from TRBV5-6 and TRBJ1-5; TRBD1 might be the D (6 bases). The germline CDR1 and CDR2 sequences are SGHDT and YYEEEE. The CDR3 is made up of 14 amino acids. The V end lost 1 base, the J end lost 5 bases, and 10 bases lay between the germline ends. CDR3 sequence: CASSLSGGDQPQHF. CDR3 DNA sequence: TGTGCCAGCAGCTTGAGCGGGGGCGATCAGCCCCAGCATTTT.

V and J are TRBV19 and TRBJ1-2, with D tentatively TRBD1 (5 bases). Germline CDR1 reads LNHDA; CDR2 reads SQIVND (reference sequence). This CDR3 is built from 14 residues. The V gene lost 0 bases and the J gene lost 4 bases, with 9 bases spanning the gap. CDR3 loop: CASSIDATVYGYTF. The CDR3 coding sequence is TGTGCCAGTAGTATAGACGCGACAGTCTATGGCTACACCTTC.

V and J are TRBV5-1 and TRBJ2-1; tentatively, D is TRBD2 (6 bases). V was pared by 4 bases and J by 0 bases, with 14 bases between. Germline V CDR1 and CDR2: SGHRS, YFSETQ. The CDR3 has 16 residues. CDR3 nucleotides: TGCGCCAGCAGCCTAGCCGGGACTCCCTCCTACAATGAGCAGTTCTTC. Its protein is CASSLAGTPSYNEQFF.

The J gene is TRBJ2-2, the V gene TRBV5-6; 11 positions match TRBD2. The CDR3 loop spans 16 amino acids. Unmatched junction bases numbered 5, after V lost 4 bases and J lost 3 bases. CDR1 and CDR2 (germline): SGHDT, YYEEEE. CDR3 nucleotide sequence: TGTGCCAGCAGCAAAGGGACTAGCGGAGACACCGGGGAGCTGTTTTTT. Protein product: CASSKGTSGDTGELFF.

The chain employs TRBV3-1 (or the pseudogene TRBV3-2) and TRBJ2-7; the D gene is possibly TRBD1 (6 bases). V lost 4 bases to trimming and J lost 1 base, with 11 bases between them. Germline V gives CDR1 LGHDT, CDR2 YNNKEL (reference sequence). The CDR3 totals 14 residues. The CDR3 spells CASSRLQGSYEQYF. As DNA, the CDR3 is TGTGCCAGCAGCCGATTACAGGGATCCTACGAGCAGTACTTC.

The chain uses TRBV15 and TRBJ2-7; possibly TRBD2 for D (6 bases). The CDR3 runs to 15 residues. V lost 3 bases and J lost 3, with 15 bases in between. Germline loops: CDR1 LNHNV, CDR2 YYDKDF (reference sequence). CDR3: CATSRVRDWGYEQYF. In nucleotides, the CDR3 is TGTGCCACCAGCAGGGTCCGGGACTGGGGCTACGAGCAGTACTTC.

V is TRBV11-3 and J is TRBJ1-4; no clear D gene. The CDR3 spans 15 residues. The V gene lost 5 bases and the J gene lost 8 bases, with 18 bases spanning the gap. From germline, CDR1 is SGHNT and CDR2 YENEEA. The CDR3 DNA reads as TGTGCCAGCAGCCCCTCTCAGGCCGTATTCGAAAAACTGTTTTTT. It encodes CASSPSQAVFEKLFF.

The CDR3: CASSYSWQGDGELFF. The CDR3 nucleotides are TGTGCCAGCAGTTACTCGTGGCAGGGGGACGGGGAGCTGTTTTTT. The V call is TRBV6-5, the J call TRBJ2-2; the match to TRBD1 covers 7 bases. The CDR3 spans 15 residues. With V trimmed by 0 bases and J by 7 bases, 5 bases remained unmatched. Germline lookup yields CDR1 MNHEY and CDR2 SVGAGI.

The genes are TRBV7-9 and TRBJ2-1, with a possible D match to TRBD1 (5 bases). The V end lost 5 bases, the J end lost 7 bases, and 21 bases lay between the germline ends. This CDR3 has 16 residues. CDR1 and CDR2 from the germline V gene are SEHNR and FQNEAQ (reference sequence). The CDR3 DNA reads TGTGCCAGCAGCCCCCCGGAAGCGAAGGGGAATAATGAGCAGTTCTTC. Its protein product is CASSPPEAKGNNEQFF. The entire variable domain, with the rest obtained from reference TRBV7-9 and TRBJ2-1, is as follows: DTGVSQNPRHKITKRGQNVTFRCDPISEHNRLYWYRQTLGQGPEFLTYFQNEAQLEKSRLLSDRFSAERPKGSFSTLEIQRTEQGDSAMYLCASSPPEAKGNNEQFFGPGTRLTVL.

The chain employs TRBV11-2 and TRBJ1-5; TRBD1 matches 7 bases. Germline CDR1 reads SGHAT; CDR2 reads FQNNGV. The CDR3 covers 13 residues. Germline trimming cut 4 bases from V and 5 bases from J; bases unmatched to any gene: 2. Here the CDR3 DNA reads TGTGCCAGCAGCTACGACAGGGATCAGCCCCAGCATTTT. Translation gives CASSYDRDQPQHF.